The 15 T cell receptor beta chains given below trace back to one sample, sequenced in a study of T-cell memory formation after mild COVID-19. TCRdb itself ran the 5' RACE reads through MiXCR, one entry per CDR3 protein. The sample holds over 400,000 distinct CDR3 sequences, more than 20% seen once. Sequencing was performed on PBMCs or a T cell subset sorted from them (not recorded which). These TCRs come from an adult woman who had mild COVID-19 (a few samples of this study predate the infection). Cell type and time point are not known.

J is TRBJ2-3 and V is TRBV12-3 or TRBV12-4; unclear D gene. V was cut by 4 bases and J by 1 base, with 18 bases left in between. The CDR3 has 17 residues. CDR3 nucleotides: TGTGCCAGCAGTTACACCGCCCAGTCCCGGGGCACAGATACGCAGTATTTT. Protein product: CASSYTAQSRGTDTQYF.

The genes are TRBV24-1 and TRBJ2-7; 11 bases align to TRBD2. V lost 2 bases and J lost 3; bases outside the gene matches: 14. Germline-derived CDR1 and CDR2 are KGHDR and SFDVKD. This CDR3 contains 19 residues. The CDR3 DNA sequence: TGTGCCACCAGTGATTCCCGTACTAGCGGGAGTATGAACCACTACGAGCAGTACTTC. It yields the protein CATSDSRTSGSMNHYEQYF.

In its sample, this clonotype was seen a few times. The chain recombines TRBV27 with TRBJ1-1; D is uncertain. The CDR3 runs 13 residues. Germline V gives CDR1 MNHEY, CDR2 SMNVEV (reference sequence). V was pared by 4 bases and J by 4 bases, with 10 bases between. The CDR3: CASSSWTVTEAFF. The CDR3 nucleotides are TGTGCCAGCAGTTCGTGGACGGTCACTGAAGCTTTCTTT.

The CDR3 sequence: CSARRTLTNEKLFF. In DNA, the CDR3 is TGCAGTGCTAGACGAACTTTAACTAATGAAAAACTGTTTTTT. V is TRBV20-1 and J is TRBJ1-4; D ambiguous. Germline V gene sequence: CDR1 DFQATT, CDR2 SNEGSKA (reference sequence). V gave up 2 bases and J gave up 1 base, with 8 bases separating them. The CDR3 loop spans 14 amino acids.

This clonotype was picked up a small number of times. DNA for the CDR3: TGTGCCAGCAGCCAAGAATGGCAGGGAGGTAACTATGGCTACACCTTC. Protein product: CASSQEWQGGNYGYTF. The chain has TRBV3-1 and TRBJ1-2, with a possible D match to TRBD1 (5 bases). Trimming shortened V by 0 bases and J by 1 base, and 12 bases separated the two germline ends. This CDR3 contains 16 residues. From germline, CDR1 is LGHDT and CDR2 YNNKEL (reference sequence).

This clonotype appeared a few times. The chain recombines TRBV24-1 with TRBJ2-1; D is unclear. The germline CDR1 and CDR2 sequences are KGHDR and SFDVKD. Trimming cost V 3 bases and J 4 bases, with 15 bases left between them. This CDR3 comprises 16 residues. The DNA for the CDR3 is TGTGCCACCAGTGATCAGAGCCAGCCTGGGTACAATGAGCAGTTCTTC. Translation: CATSDQSQPGYNEQFF.

This clonotype has only a few counts. The chain combines TRBV5-1 with TRBJ2-1; 11 positions agree with TRBD2. The J segment lost 10 bases and the V segment lost 0 bases, leaving 12 bases of the junction unmatched. CDR1 SGHRS and CDR2 YFSETQ come from the germline V gene. The CDR3 is 17 residues long. CDR3 nucleotides: TGCGCCAGCAGCTTGGGCGCACTAGCGGGGGCCGGGGGCGAGCAGTTCTTC. Protein product: CASSLGALAGAGGEQFF. The variable domain in full, with the rest retrieved from reference TRBV5-1 and TRBJ2-1, is KAGVTQTPRYLIKTRGQQVTLSCSPISGHRSVSWYQQTPGQGLQFLFEYFSETQRNKGNFPGRFSGRQFSNSRSEMNVSTLELGDSALYLCASSLGALAGAGGEQFFGPGTRLTVL.

This clonotype has a single count. The chain uses TRBV6-2 or TRBV6-3 and TRBJ2-2; D is undetermined. This CDR3 region has 13 residues. The V end lost 10 bases, the J end lost 1 base, and 10 bases lay between the germline ends. The germline V gene encodes CDR1 MNHEY and CDR2 SVGEGT. The CDR3 sequence is CATYGVNTGELFF. CDR3 coding DNA: TGTGCCACGTATGGGGTGAACACCGGGGAGCTGTTTTTT.

This CDR3 reads CASSLGQGWTDTQYF. CDR3 coding DNA: TGCGCCAGCAGCTTGGGGCAGGGTTGGACAGATACGCAGTATTTT. The J gene is TRBJ2-3, the V gene TRBV5-1, with D perhaps matching TRBD1 (5 bases). V gave up 0 bases and J gave up 3 bases, with 11 bases separating them. The germline V gene has CDR1 SGHRS and CDR2 YFSETQ. The CDR3 loop spans 15 amino acids.

The chain employs TRBV11-3 and TRBJ2-1, with 9 bases matching TRBD1. Germline V gives CDR1 SGHNT, CDR2 YENEEA. This CDR3 region has 15 residues. Losses at the gene ends were 3 bases for V and 5 bases for J; bases not matched to a gene: 5. CDR3 protein: CASSLGQGSNNEQFF. CDR3 sequence (DNA): TGTGCCAGCAGCTTGGGACAGGGCAGCAACAATGAGCAGTTCTTC.

This clonotype was observed a handful of times. This chain joins TRBV11-2 and TRBJ2-1; D gene uncertain. Trimming cost V 3 bases and J 6 bases, with 12 bases left between them. CDR1 SGHAT and CDR2 FQNNGV come from the germline V gene. The CDR3 totals 14 residues. CDR3 in amino acids: CASSLSERGNEQFF. The DNA of the CDR3 is TGTGCCAGCAGCTTGTCCGAGAGAGGCAATGAGCAGTTCTTC.

The chain joins TRBV18 to TRBJ2-1; 7 bases are shared with TRBD1. The CDR3 contains 17 residues. Per germline, CDR1 KGHSH and CDR2 LQKENI. The junction had 9 bases not matched to a gene; V was cut back by 3 bases and J by 1 base. The CDR3 DNA sequence: TGTGCCAGCTCACCCTTTATGGGACAGACATCCTACAATGAGCAGTTCTTC. Amino acids: CASSPFMGQTSYNEQFF.

This clonotype was seen only a few times. CDR3 in amino acids: CASSDMAGGPNNEQFF. The DNA of the CDR3 is TGTGCCAGCAGTGACATGGCGGGGGGGCCAAACAATGAGCAGTTCTTC. The chain links TRBV6-4 to TRBJ2-1; 9 bases match TRBD2. The trim removed 2 bases at V and 5 bases at J, leaving 7 bases unmatched. CDR1 is MRHNA and CDR2 is SNTAGT in the germline V gene. This CDR3 spans 16 amino acids.

This clonotype was observed a handful of times. CDR3 loop: CASSLDGLVETQYF. In DNA, the CDR3 is TGCGCCAGCAGCTTGGATGGACTAGTAGAGACCCAGTACTTC. This chain links TRBV5-1 with TRBJ2-5; 7 bases are shared with TRBD2. Germline CDR1 is SGHRS and CDR2 is YFSETQ. The CDR3 is 14 residues long. Losses at the gene ends were 0 bases for V and 4 bases for J; bases not matched to a gene: 3.

The rearrangement links TRBV12-3 or TRBV12-4 to TRBJ2-1; D assignment may be TRBD1 or TRBD2 (5 bases each). This CDR3 has 13 residues. The V and J ends lost 4 bases and 9 bases respectively, with 13 bases between them. Here the CDR3 reads CASSYRGNTEQFF. The CDR3 nucleotides read TGTGCCAGCAGTTACCGGGGCAATACTGAGCAGTTCTTC.